The source of this TCR beta chain is a study of lymphopenia after photon versus proton radiotherapy. V shed 5 bases, J shed 2 bases, and the junction held 5 bases outside the gene matches. CDR3 length: 14 residues. The V gene's germline CDR1 is LNHDA and CDR2 SQIVND (reference sequence). The study, taken as a whole, reports: Post-nadir TCR diversity decline inversely tracked overall survival among those who died. Better survival with proton therapy was suggested as possible, not demonstrated.

Here immunoSEQ multiplex PCR was the method, and the copy in TCRdb shows in-frame clones only, minus some. The sample contains about 5,000 clones, about 88% of which appear only once. This clone occurred once. Its matching antigen is unknown. Sequencing used peripheral blood, obtained from a patient treated with photon-based radiotherapy. The chain has TRBV19 and TRBJ1-2; 7 nucleotides agree with TRBD1. The clonotype was recovered from a man aged 30-40 years with gastric cancer. As DNA, the CDR3 is TGTGCCAGTAGTCTGGGGGGACAGAACTATGGCTACACCTTC. It translates to CASSLGGQNYGYTF.